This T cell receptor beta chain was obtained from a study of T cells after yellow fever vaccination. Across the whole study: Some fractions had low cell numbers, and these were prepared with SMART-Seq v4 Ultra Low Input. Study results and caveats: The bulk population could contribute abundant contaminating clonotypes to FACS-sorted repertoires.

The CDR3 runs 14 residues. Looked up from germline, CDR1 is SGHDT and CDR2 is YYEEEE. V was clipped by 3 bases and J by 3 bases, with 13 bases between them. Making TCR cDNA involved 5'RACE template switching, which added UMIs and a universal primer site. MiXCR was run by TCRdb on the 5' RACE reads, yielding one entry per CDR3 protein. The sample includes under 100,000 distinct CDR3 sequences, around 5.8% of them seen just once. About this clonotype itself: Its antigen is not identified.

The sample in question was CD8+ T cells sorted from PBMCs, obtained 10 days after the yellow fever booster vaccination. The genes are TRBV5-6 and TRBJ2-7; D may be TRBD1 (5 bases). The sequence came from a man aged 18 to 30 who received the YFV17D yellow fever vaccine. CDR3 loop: CASSSLGQGYEQYF. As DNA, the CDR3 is TGTGCCAGCAGCTCACTGGGGCAGGGCTACGAGCAGTACTTC.